The present T cell receptor (beta chain) was sequenced within a study of T cell responses to AZD1222 COVID-19 vaccine. Germline V gene lookup returns CDR1 SEHNR and CDR2 FQNEAQ (reference sequence). V was shortened by 5 bases and J by 0 bases, with 8 bases between the two germline ends. This CDR3 contains 14 residues. Sequenced by immunoSEQ multiplex PCR; TCRdb stores in-frame clones only, minus some. This table has about 160,000 clones, around 95% appearing once. The sequence derives from an adult in good health. The sample was peripheral blood, taken on day 0 of AZD1222 vaccination. The chain employs TRBV7-9 and TRBJ1-5; D is perhaps TRBD1 (5 bases). The CDR3 sequence is CASSTGVSNQPQHF. CDR3 DNA: TGTGCCAGCAGCACAGGAGTTAGCAATCAGCCCCAGCATTTT.